The sequence of this TCR beta chain was determined in a study of cytotoxic CD8 clonotypes in ibrutinib-treated CLL. General study points: Few clonotypes were public, and these shrank or held steady under treatment. Patients showed higher baseline clonality than age-matched healthy donors, and it tracked circulating CD8+ T-cell counts.

For this clone: Antigen: not known.

The assay was immunoSEQ multiplex PCR, and TCRdb's table has in-frame clones only and misses some. Here the sample spans about 36,000 clones, 71% being singletons. The sequence was obtained from a human donor with chronic lymphocytic leukemia. The sequences come from PBMCs, collected at disease progression, from a patient treated with ibrutinib.

The DNA for the CDR3 is TGTGCCAGCAGTGAATTAGGAGGGGATGAAAATGAGCAGTTCTTC. It codes for CASSELGGDENEQFF. The gene calls are TRBV6-1 and TRBJ2-1, with D possibly matching TRBD2 (6 bases). The CDR3 runs 15 residues. The ends were cut back, 2 bases at V and 7 bases at J, with 15 bases in the middle. Germline CDR1 MNHNS, CDR2 SASEGT.